The 11 T cell receptor beta chains reported below all come from one sample, sequenced in a study of cytomegalovirus exposure and HLA in healthy donors. Primers for the PCR totalled 60 Vbeta and 13 Jbeta. Libraries were prepared by immunoSEQ multiplex PCR; TCRdb keeps only in-frame clonotypes and omits some of them. The sample yields around 120,000 clones, around three quarters seen once. The sequenced material came from PBMCs. The receptor source for this set is a woman between 40 and 50 years old in good health and CMV-seronegative.

Points on this clone: This same CDR3 is encoded by further DNA sequences in the sample. The gene calls are TRBV7-2 and TRBJ1-5; the D gene is possibly TRBD1 (6 bases). There are 14 residues in the CDR3. In germline, CDR1 is SGHTA, CDR2 FQGNSA. V lost 5 bases, J lost 1 base, and 9 bases lay in between. CDR3 sequence (DNA): TGTGCCAGCAGCCTAGGACAGAGCAATCAGCCCCAGCATTTT. This translates into CASSLGQSNQPQHF.

V is TRBV5-1 and J is TRBJ1-6, with D maybe TRBD1 (5 bases). V was trimmed by 0 bases and J by 7 bases, leaving 11 bases between them. Germline values: CDR1 SGHRS, CDR2 YFSETQ. CDR3 size: 15 residues. The CDR3 bases are TGCGCCAGCAGCTTGGTGGGGACTACCAATTCACCCCTCCACTTT. Its protein is CASSLVGTTNSPLHF.

The chain combines TRBV15 with TRBJ2-1, with D maybe TRBD2 (5 bases). The CDR3 runs 14 residues. From germline, CDR1 is LNHNV and CDR2 YYDKDF (reference sequence). The ends were cut back, 0 bases at V and 8 bases at J, with 11 bases in the middle. The CDR3 bases are TGTGCCACCAGCAGAGATACTTTCGGGGATGAGCAGTTCTTC. Protein: CATSRDTFGDEQFF.

This clone was seen a few times. This sequence joins TRBV28 and TRBJ2-5; tentatively, D is TRBD2 (6 bases). CDR1 is MDHEN and CDR2 is SYDVKM in the germline V gene. The CDR3 spans 13 residues. Trimming left V 5 bases short and J 5 bases short, with 12 bases between. CDR3 in amino acids: CASSLGAGETQYF. The CDR3 region has the DNA TGTGCCAGCAGTCTAGGGGCGGGGGAGACCCAGTACTTC.

The chain carries TRBV9 and TRBJ2-7; D may be TRBD2 (5 bases). Trimming stripped 4 bases from V and 0 bases from J, with 8 bases between. The germline CDR1 and CDR2 sequences are SGDLS and YYNGEE. The length of the CDR3 is 13 residues. DNA of the CDR3: TGTGCCAGCAGCTTCGCGGGCTCCTACGAGCAGTACTTC. Residues: CASSFAGSYEQYF.

V gene TRBV27 combines with J gene TRBJ2-2; D possibly corresponds to TRBD1 (5 bases). Germline V gives CDR1 MNHEY, CDR2 SMNVEV (reference sequence). Between the trimmed V and J ends, which lost 5 bases and 5 bases, there was a span of 15 bases. The CDR3 has 15 amino acids. This CDR3 is CASSQGVSLTGELFF. In nucleotides, the CDR3 is TGTGCCAGCAGTCAAGGGGTGTCTTTAACCGGGGAGCTGTTTTTT.

The CDR3 loop reads CASDYTGELFF. The CDR3 DNA reads TGTGCCAGCGACTACACCGGGGAGCTGTTTTTT. The chain combines TRBV19 with TRBJ2-2; D remains unclear. V shed 9 bases and J shed 3 bases, with 5 bases lying between them. CDR1 LNHDA and CDR2 SQIVND come from the germline V gene (reference sequence). CDR3 length: 11 residues. Using reference TRBV19 and TRBJ2-2 for the parts outside the CDR3, the full variable domain is DGGITQSPKYLFRKEGQNVTLSCEQNLNHDAMYWYRQDPGQGLRLIYYSQIVNDFQKGDIAEGYSVSREKKESFPLTVTSAQKNPTAFYLCASDYTGELFFGEGSRLTVL.

The V and J genes are TRBV13 and TRBJ2-3; D is perhaps TRBD2 (5 bases). V lost 5 bases to trimming and J lost 4 bases, with 13 bases between them. The CDR3 loop spans 14 amino acids. CDR1 and CDR2 (germline): PRHDT, FYEKMQ (reference sequence). CDR3 loop: CASSHRPGADTQYF. CDR3 sequence (DNA): TGTGCCAGCAGCCACCGTCCCGGGGCAGATACGCAGTATTTT.

The V call is TRBV9, the J call TRBJ2-3; the match to TRBD2 covers 7 bases. The CDR3 consists of 14 residues. Germline V gene sequence: CDR1 SGDLS, CDR2 YYNGEE. J lost 6 bases, V lost 0 bases, and 4 bases had no gene match. CDR3 region: CASSVEPGRDTQYF. CDR3 coding DNA: TGTGCCAGCAGCGTAGAACCCGGGAGGGATACGCAGTATTTT.

This sequence joins TRBV7-9 and TRBJ1-1, with D uncertain. CDR3 length: 12 amino acids. Deletions cut 1 base from V and 6 bases from J, with 6 bases between. Germline CDR1 and CDR2: SEHNR and FQNEAQ (reference sequence). The CDR3 spells CASSLGPSEAFF. DNA of the CDR3: TGTGCCAGCAGCTTAGGGCCGTCTGAAGCTTTCTTT.

V is TRBV29-1 and J is TRBJ2-1; D is possibly TRBD2 (5 bases). The germline gives CDR1 SQVTM, CDR2 ANQGSEA. Trimming removed 8 bases from V and 4 bases from J, with 18 bases in between. The CDR3 spans 14 residues. The CDR3 DNA sequence: TGCAGCCCCCGGGCCCTCGGGGTGTACAATGAGCAGTTCTTC. It yields the protein CSPRALGVYNEQFF.